The 6 T cell receptor beta chains below were found in one sample sequenced in a study of response to subunit inactivated influenza vaccine. TCRdb redid the calling of the RT-PCR reads with MiXCR, one entry per CDR3 protein. The table shows hundreds of thousands of distinct CDR3 sequences, with approximately 14% occurring only once. The sample was PBMCs from blood, taken about 11 days after vaccination. The receptors were gathered from a man aged 50 or older who received an inactivated influenza vaccine.

The chain has TRBV4-3 and TRBJ2-3; TRBD2 matches at 10 bases. The CDR3 has 17 amino acids. Trimming at V came to 3 bases and at J to 5 bases, leaving 11 bases not matched to a gene. Per the germline V gene, CDR1 is LGHNA and CDR2 is YSLEER. The CDR3 bases are TGCGCCAGCAGCCATTCCCCTCCCGGGACTAGCGTAGATACGCAGTATTTT. Protein sequence: CASSHSPPGTSVDTQYF.

The chain links TRBV4-2 to TRBJ2-1; 7 nucleotides align to TRBD1. The CDR3 sequence is 15 residues long. CDR1 LGHNA and CDR2 YNFKEQ come from the germline V gene. J gave up 9 bases and V 3 bases, and 11 bases lay outside the gene matches. The CDR3 region is CASSQAGTDLVEQFF. The CDR3 DNA reads TGTGCCAGCAGCCAGGCTGGGACAGACTTGGTTGAGCAGTTCTTC.

The sample holds a few counts of this clonotype. V usage is TRBV20-1 and J usage is TRBJ2-5; D remains unclear. The CDR3 has 14 residues. The germline CDR1 and CDR2 sequences are DFQATT and SNEGSKA (reference sequence). Trimming took off 1 base at V and 1 base at J, with 10 bases between the two ends. The CDR3 bases are TGCAGTGCTAGAGGAATAGTGAGCCAAGAGACCCAGTACTTC. It yields the protein CSARGIVSQETQYF.

This chain uses TRBV5-6 with TRBJ1-3; unclear D gene. Trimming shortened V by 7 bases and J by 0 bases, and 11 bases separated the two germline ends. The CDR3 contains 14 residues. Germline lookup yields CDR1 SGHDT and CDR2 YYEEEE. CDR3 sequence reads: CASGPKSSGNTIYF. The CDR3 region has the DNA TGTGCCAGCGGTCCAAAGAGCTCTGGAAACACCATATATTTT.

This chain connects TRBV7-3 to TRBJ2-1; 11 bases map to TRBD2. Germline-derived CDR1 and CDR2 are SGHTA and FQGTGA. The CDR3 runs to 16 residues. V shed 2 bases, J shed 6 bases, and the junction held 6 bases outside the gene matches. The CDR3 DNA follows: TGTGCCAGCAGCTTATTAAGGCTAGCGGGAGGCAATGAGCAGTTCTTC. Translated: CASSLLRLAGGNEQFF.

This clonotype appeared a few times. This chain uses TRBV6-1 with TRBJ2-7; D may be TRBD2 (7 bases). V lost 5 bases and J 1 base, leaving 15 bases between the germline ends. CDR3 size: 15 residues. Germline V lookup: CDR1 MNHNS, CDR2 SASEGT. The CDR3 loop reads CASSPPGRGSYEQYF. CDR3 coding DNA: TGTGCCAGCAGTCCTCCAGGGAGGGGGTCCTACGAGCAGTACTTC.